This is a list of T cell receptor beta chains from one sample in a study of T cell changes during pregnancy in multiple sclerosis. Here immunoSEQ multiplex PCR was the method, and the copy in TCRdb shows in-frame clones only, minus some. In the table there are 25,000 to 30,000 clones, 85% of which are singletons. The sample in question was CD8+ T cells from peripheral blood mononuclear cells, obtained after pregnancy. The receptors stem from a female donor with multiple sclerosis, enrolled in a pregnancy study. CDR3s include the opening cysteine and the closing phenylalanine or tryptophan. The order of the fields is D gene, clone size, J gene, V gene, CDR3 DNA, CDR3 protein. The D gene is left open where the match is weak. Rows may omit the clone size; those that give it use once, few, many or a size class.

NA,NA,TRBJ1-1,TRBV5-6,TGTGCCAGCAGCACCACACTGAACACTGAAGCTTTCTTT,CASSTTLNTEAFF
TRBD2,NA,TRBJ2-1,TRBV6-1,TGTGCCAGCAGTGCCTTAGCGGGGGAGATCTACAATGAGCAGTTCTTC,CASSALAGEIYNEQFF
NA,NA,TRBJ2-2,TRBV6-5,TGTGCCAGCAGTTACGCAGGGGAGAACACCGGGGAGCTGTTTTTT,CASSYAGENTGELFF
NA,NA,TRBJ2-7,TRBV7-2,TGTGCCAGCAGCTTATACCCACGACCGACCGGGAGAGATACGTACTTC,CASSLYPRPTGRDTYF
TRBD1,NA,TRBJ1-1,TRBV6-6,TGTGCCAGCAGTCCTAGGGACAGGGGGCGCCCAAATGAAGCTTTCTTT,CASSPRDRGRPNEAFF
TRBD1,NA,TRBJ1-5,TRBV6-4,TGTGCCAGCAGTGCGACAGGGGGAAGCAATCAGCCCCAGCATTTT,CASSATGGSNQPQHF
TRBD2,NA,TRBJ2-7,TRBV4-2,TGTGCCAGCAGCCAAGATTCGGGGGGGGGATCCTACGAGCAGTACTTC,CASSQDSGGGSYEQYF
TRBD2,NA,TRBJ2-3,TRBV6-4,TGTGCCAGCAGTGGGACTAGCGACCCCACAGATACGCAGTATTTT,CASSGTSDPTDTQYF
TRBD2,NA,TRBJ2-1,TRBV7-6,TGTGCCAGCAGCTTGTTAGCGGGGAGGGTCTACAATGAGCAGTTCTTC,CASSLLAGRVYNEQFF
NA,few,TRBJ1-6,TRBV2,TGTGCCAGCAGTGGGGGGGGTCATAATTCACCCCTCCACTTT,CASSGGGHNSPLHF
NA,few,TRBJ2-7,TRBV11-2,TGTGCCAGCAGCTCGAGGGACGTAGCGGCCTACTACGAGCAGTACTTC,CASSSRDVAAYYEQYF
TRBD2,NA,TRBJ2-3,TRBV4-1,TGCGCCAGCAGCCCGCGCAGCGGGGGGGCAGATACGCAGTATTTT,CASSPRSGGADTQYF
NA,NA,TRBJ1-1,TRBV7-8,TGTGCCAGCAGCCCCTCGGGCGGGAGATACACTGAAGCTTTCTTT,CASSPSGGRYTEAFF
TRBD1,NA,TRBJ1-5,TRBV10-1,TGCGCCAGCCCAGACAGGGGCAATCAGCCCCAGCATTTT,CASPDRGNQPQHF
NA,once,TRBJ2-3,TRBV6-1,TGTGCCAGCAGTGCCCTCGGGGGTGGAGGAGATACGCAGTATTTT,CASSALGGGGDTQYF
NA,NA,TRBJ2-3,TRBV27,TGTGCCAGCAGTTTCGGCGCGGGGGCCCGCACAGATACGCAGTATTTT,CASSFGAGARTDTQYF
TRBD1,NA,TRBJ2-2,TRBV4-3,TGCGCCAGCAGCCAAGACCACAGGGGATCCGGGGAGCTGTTTTTT,CASSQDHRGSGELFF
NA,NA,TRBJ1-1,TRBV30,TGTGCCTGGAGTTGGAGGGCTAACACTGAAGCTTTCTTT,CAWSWRANTEAFF
NA,NA,TRBJ2-1,TRBV7-9,TGTGCCAGCAGTTACCGGACAGCCTACAATGAGCAGTTCTTC,CASSYRTAYNEQFF
TRBD1,once,TRBJ2-7,TRBV5-1,TGCGCCAGCAGCTTGAGGACAGGGATCTCCTACGAGCAGTACTTC,CASSLRTGISYEQYF
TRBD2,medium-sized,TRBJ2-2,TRBV28,TGTGCCAGCAGCCCAGGGACTAGAGATAACGGGGAGCTGTTTTTT,CASSPGTRDNGELFF
TRBD1,NA,TRBJ1-5,TRBV10-3,TGTGCCATCAGTGACCCGACAGGGGGCAAACGCAATCAGCCCCAGCATTTT,CAISDPTGGKRNQPQHF
NA,NA,TRBJ1-1,TRBV6-5,TGTGCCAGCAGCTTAGACAGGACTGAAGCTTTCTTT,CASSLDRTEAFF
NA,once,TRBJ2-1,TRBV2,TGTGCCAGCAGTGGGGCCGCCCATGGAAATGAGCAGTTCTTC,CASSGAAHGNEQFF
NA,once,TRBJ2-3,TRBV5-6,TGTGCCAGCAGCTCCTCACTGACAGATACGCAGTATTTT,CASSSSLTDTQYF
NA,once,TRBJ2-1,TRBV5-1,TGCGCCAGCAGCTTGGTACCTAGCGATCCCTACAATGAGCAGTTCTTC,CASSLVPSDPYNEQFF